A selection of T cell receptor beta chains follows, all from one sample in a study of Ad26.COV2.S vaccination and SARS-CoV-2 variants. Assay used: immunoSEQ multiplex PCR; TCRdb lists only in-frame clones, some missing. The repertoire consists of about 680,000 clones, with around 90% occurring once and the leading ten covering about 1.5%. The source was peripheral blood, collected in a trial of Ad26.COV2.S vaccine versus placebo. These receptors all stem from a person between 18 and 65 years old who received the Ad26.COV2.S COVID-19 vaccine or a placebo. Both conserved end residues are part of each CDR3. The order of the fields is J gene, D gene, clone size, V gene, CDR3 DNA, CDR3 protein. D genes are given only for firm matches. Part of the rows lack a size; the others show once, few, many or a class for expanded clones.

>TRBJ1-5|-|-|TRBV5-8
TGTGCCAGCAGTTCTCATTCATTCAGGGGAGCGAGCAATCAGCCCCAGCATTTT
CASSSHSFRGASNQPQHF
>TRBJ2-2|-|-|TRBV19
TGTGCCAGTAAGGACAGATCGACTGCCAACACCGGGGAGCTGTTTTTT
CASKDRSTANTGELFF
>TRBJ2-4|-|-|TRBV6-5
TGTGCCAGCAGTTACGGGGAACCAGCCAAAAACATTCAGTACTTC
CASSYGEPAKNIQYF
>TRBJ2-2|-|-|TRBV9
TGTGCCAGCAGCGTCGGCGGGGCGAACACCGGGGAGCTGTTTTTT
CASSVGGANTGELFF
>TRBJ1-5|-|-|TRBV10-1
TGCGCCAGCAGCCCGAAGGGGGATCGCACTCAGCCCCAGCATTTT
CASSPKGDRTQPQHF
>TRBJ2-7|-|-|TRBV2
TGTGCCAGCGGCAAGAATCCTTTTGTTTCCTACGAGCAGTACTTC
CASGKNPFVSYEQYF
>TRBJ2-1|-|once|TRBV12-2
TGTGCAAGTCGCCCCGAGGGACTAGCGGACTACAGCTCCTACAATGAGCAGTTCTTC
CASRPEGLADYSSYNEQFF
>TRBJ2-5|-|-|TRBV6-5
TGTGCCAGCAGCCTCGGGGGGACCCAGTACTTC
CASSLGGTQYF
>TRBJ2-5|-|-|TRBV2
TGTGCCAGCACGGGGGTAGCGCGGCAAGAGACCCAGTACTTC
CASTGVARQETQYF
>TRBJ2-7|TRBD1|once|TRBV5-4
TGTGCCAGCAGCTTGGTGGGACAGGGAGAGGACTTC
CASSLVGQGEDF
>TRBJ2-1|TRBD2|-|TRBV27
TGTGCCAGCAGTTTATTTGCGGGAGTTTCCTACAATGAGCAGTTCTTC
CASSLFAGVSYNEQFF
>TRBJ1-5|-|-|TRBV10-3
TGTGCCATCAGGGAGAGCAATCAGCCCCAGCATTTT
CAIRESNQPQHF
>TRBJ2-2|-|-|TRBV20-1
TGCAGTGCTAGTGAGAACACCGGGGAGCTGTTTTTT
CSASENTGELFF